The rows below give T cell receptor beta chains drawn from one sample of a study of control samples from healthy donors and cancer patients. Using immunoSEQ multiplex PCR, the repertoire was profiled, and TCRdb retains in-frame clones only, with some absent. Of 130,000 or so clones listed, about 83% were seen once; the top ten hold roughly 12%. Input material: blood. Receptors were obtained from a man younger than 40 in good health. The CDR3 runs from the conserved cysteine through the conserved F or W. The D gene is left open where the match is weak. Size tells how often a clone was seen (once, few, many) or the class of an expanded clone, and some rows leave it out.

CDR3 DNA	CDR3 protein	clone size	J gene	D gene	V gene
TGCAGCGTTGAAACTAGCGGGGTAGTAGATACGCAGTATTTT	CSVETSGVVDTQYF	-	TRBJ2-3	TRBD2	TRBV29-1
TGTGCCAGCAGAAGAAGGGCAGGGACGAGCACAGATACGCAGTATTTT	CASRRRAGTSTDTQYF	-	TRBJ2-3	-	TRBV27
TGTGCCAGCAGCCCCGACAGGTTCTATGGCTACACCTTC	CASSPDRFYGYTF	-	TRBJ1-2	-	TRBV3-1/TRBV3-2
TGTGCCATCAGTGAGTCGGGACAGTCTCAAGAGACCCAGTACTTC	CAISESGQSQETQYF	-	TRBJ2-5	TRBD1	TRBV10-3
TGTGCCAGTAGTCGGGGGCAGCAAAATGAAAAACTGTTTTTT	CASSRGQQNEKLFF	-	TRBJ1-4	-	TRBV19
TGCAGCGTCGGTAAAGGGTCGAACACTGAAGCTTTCTTT	CSVGKGSNTEAFF	-	TRBJ1-1	-	TRBV29-1
TGTGCCAGCAGCCCGCTGGACAGGTCAGGTGAGCAGTTCTTC	CASSPLDRSGEQFF	-	TRBJ2-1	TRBD1	TRBV27
TGTGCCAGCAGTTTAAATGAGGTCCCGGGACAGGGGAGACCCCTCCACTTT	CASSLNEVPGQGRPLHF	once	TRBJ1-6	TRBD1	TRBV27
TGTGCCAGCAGCTTGGCGTCGGAGCGTTCCCCGCCCAATGAGCAGTTCTTC	CASSLASERSPPNEQFF	-	TRBJ2-1	-	TRBV5-6
TGTGCCATCATGTTGGGGGGGGGAACAGATACGCAGTATTTT	CAIMLGGGTDTQYF	-	TRBJ2-3	TRBD2	TRBV10-3
TGTGCCAGCAGTGAAGTCGGGGCAGACCAATACTATGGCTACACCTTC	CASSEVGADQYYGYTF	-	TRBJ1-2	-	TRBV2
TGTGCCAGCAGCTTGGAAACTTCAGGGCGTGGAAACACCATATATTTT	CASSLETSGRGNTIYF	-	TRBJ1-3	-	TRBV5-5
TGTGCCAGCATTCCCGTGGAGGGAAACACTGAAGCTTTCTTT	CASIPVEGNTEAFF	-	TRBJ1-1	-	TRBV27
TGTGCCTGGACAGGGTATGGCGGCTACACCTTC	CAWTGYGGYTF	-	TRBJ1-2	-	TRBV30
TGTGCCAGCAGTGAAATAGAGGCACAGGGCGGGAATGGCTACACCTTC	CASSEIEAQGGNGYTF	-	TRBJ1-2	-	TRBV2
TGTGCCAGCACCCCGACAGGTAGGCCTGAAGCTTTCTTT	CASTPTGRPEAFF	many	TRBJ1-1	-	TRBV7-9
TGTGCCACCAGTGAACCTGTCGTAGGCTACACCTTC	CATSEPVVGYTF	-	TRBJ1-2	-	TRBV24-1
TGTGCCAGCAGTTACGACAGGTCGGATGGCTACACCTTC	CASSYDRSDGYTF	-	TRBJ1-2	-	TRBV6-5
TGTGCCAGCAGCCATACAGGGAATAGCAATCAGCCCCAGCATTTT	CASSHTGNSNQPQHF	-	TRBJ1-5	-	TRBV7-2
TGTGCCAGCAGCACCGGCGGAGTTTCGGGAAACATTCAGTACTTC	CASSTGGVSGNIQYF	-	TRBJ2-4	-	TRBV11-3
TGTGCCACCAGTGATTCCCGCGAGGCCCTATATGGCTACACCTTC	CATSDSREALYGYTF	-	TRBJ1-2	-	TRBV24-1
TGTGCCAGCAGTGAATTGGGCCCACTCTATGGCTACACCTTC	CASSELGPLYGYTF	once	TRBJ1-2	-	TRBV2
TGTGCCAGCAGTGCCTCCCTGGGAGGGGGAAGCAATCAGCCCCAGCATTTT	CASSASLGGGSNQPQHF	-	TRBJ1-5	-	TRBV6-1
TGTGCCAGTTTAAGAAGGGGGGGGACAGATACGCAGTATTTT	CASLRRGGTDTQYF	-	TRBJ2-3	-	TRBV6-5
TGCGCCAGCAGCCAAGAATGGCAGGGAGGGGATGAGCAGTTCTTC	CASSQEWQGGDEQFF	-	TRBJ2-1	TRBD2	TRBV4-1
TGTGCCAGCAGCAAAACCGGGACAGTTACTGAAGCTTTCTTT	CASSKTGTVTEAFF	-	TRBJ1-1	TRBD1	TRBV7-9
TGTGCCAGTAGTACGGACAGGGGAATCACAGATACGCAGTATTTT	CASSTDRGITDTQYF	-	TRBJ2-3	TRBD1	TRBV19
TGTGCCAGCAGCTCCGTAGGAGGGGAGTATGGCTACACCTTC	CASSSVGGEYGYTF	-	TRBJ1-2	-	TRBV5-4
TGCGCCAGCAGCCAAGGGAGGGATGGCTACACCTTC	CASSQGRDGYTF	-	TRBJ1-2	-	TRBV4-1
TGTGCCAGCAGCTTACTAGCGGGGGTCACTAGCACAGATACGCAGTATTTT	CASSLLAGVTSTDTQYF	-	TRBJ2-3	TRBD2	TRBV11-2
TGTGCCAGCTCCTACCGGGACACCGATCAGCCCCAGCATTTT	CASSYRDTDQPQHF	-	TRBJ1-5	-	TRBV18
TGTGCCAGTAGTATATTTGGAGAGCGGAGGGGACCCCTCCACTTT	CASSIFGERRGPLHF	-	TRBJ1-6	-	TRBV19
TGCAGCGCTAACAGGGGTAACTATGGCTACACCTTC	CSANRGNYGYTF	-	TRBJ1-2	TRBD1	TRBV29-1
TGTGCCAGCAGCTCCCGGGGACCGGTATCAACTAATGAAAAACTGTTTTTT	CASSSRGPVSTNEKLFF	-	TRBJ1-4	-	TRBV21-1
TGTGCCAGCGAACAGGGTCGAGGCTACACCTTC	CASEQGRGYTF	-	TRBJ1-2	-	TRBV21-1
TGTGCCAGCAGTCACAGGGTAGGCAATCAGCCCCAGCATTTT	CASSHRVGNQPQHF	once	TRBJ1-5	-	TRBV2
TGTGCCAGCAGCTTAGCAGGGTCCTTCGTGGAAGGCTACACCTTC	CASSLAGSFVEGYTF	-	TRBJ1-2	-	TRBV7-2
TGTGCCAGCAGTGAAGGGCCGTCTGCCTATGGCTACACCTTC	CASSEGPSAYGYTF	-	TRBJ1-2	-	TRBV2
TGTGCCAGCAGCTTAGGTACAGATACGCAGTATTTT	CASSLGTDTQYF	-	TRBJ2-3	-	TRBV7-8
TGTGCCAGCGGCGAAGGGGCCGCCAACAATGAGCAGTTCTTC	CASGEGAANNEQFF	-	TRBJ2-1	-	TRBV28
TGTGCCAGCAGTGTCCCAGGGAGAGTCTATGGCTACACCTTC	CASSVPGRVYGYTF	-	TRBJ1-2	-	TRBV2
TGTGCCAGCAGATCCGGGACAGGGAACGGCTACACCTTC	CASRSGTGNGYTF	-	TRBJ1-2	TRBD1	TRBV2
TGTGCCAGCACTCCCGAGCGGGGATCCACTGAAGCTTTCTTT	CASTPERGSTEAFF	-	TRBJ1-1	-	TRBV6-6
TGCGCCAGCAGTTCGAGTTCTACCTACGAGCAGTACTTC	CASSSSSTYEQYF	-	TRBJ2-7	-	TRBV10-1
TGTGCCAGCAGTGAAGCACCGGGGGGGACCTATGGCTACACCTTC	CASSEAPGGTYGYTF	-	TRBJ1-2	-	TRBV6-1
TGCGCCAGCAGCCAAGATTTGTACCAGTTGAACACTGAAGCTTTCTTT	CASSQDLYQLNTEAFF	-	TRBJ1-1	-	TRBV4-1
TGTGCCAGCAGCTCATCAGGGAACAATCAGCCCCAGCATTTT	CASSSSGNNQPQHF	-	TRBJ1-5	-	TRBV7-2
TGCGCCAGCATGGGGGGGTCGGGGCAAGACGCAACTAATGAAAAACTGTTTTTT	CASMGGSGQDATNEKLFF	-	TRBJ1-4	-	TRBV10-2
TGCGCCAGCAGCCTGGCGGCCAACTCCTACAATGAGCAGTTCTTC	CASSLAANSYNEQFF	-	TRBJ2-1	-	TRBV5-1
TGCGCCAGCAGCAGGACAGGGGAAACCTCCGAGCAGTACTTC	CASSRTGETSEQYF	once	TRBJ2-7	TRBD1	TRBV5-1
TGTGCCAGCAGTCCGGCAGGGCCCGCGGGGGGCTACACCTTC	CASSPAGPAGGYTF	-	TRBJ1-2	-	TRBV25-1
TGCGCCAGCAGCTTGGACAGAATTAACACTGAAGCTTTCTTT	CASSLDRINTEAFF	-	TRBJ1-1	-	TRBV5-1
TGTGCCAGCAGTGGGGACTGGGGGTCCTACGAGCAGTACTTC	CASSGDWGSYEQYF	-	TRBJ2-7	-	TRBV2
TGTGCCAGTAGTATTCAGGGTTGGAATCAGCCCCAGCATTTT	CASSIQGWNQPQHF	once	TRBJ1-5	-	TRBV19
TGTGCCAGCAGTGTAGGAGGGACCCAGCCCCAGCATTTT	CASSVGGTQPQHF	-	TRBJ1-5	-	TRBV2
TGTGCCAGTAAAGCGGGGGGCTCCTATAATTCACCCCTCCACTTT	CASKAGGSYNSPLHF	-	TRBJ1-6	-	TRBV19
TGTGCCAGCAGCCGTCCTCGGACGGCTGGAAACACCATATATTTT	CASSRPRTAGNTIYF	-	TRBJ1-3	-	TRBV11-2
TGTGCCAGCAGCTTAGTAGGGGGCAGAGGATATGGCTACACCTTC	CASSLVGGRGYGYTF	-	TRBJ1-2	TRBD1	TRBV7-9
TGCGCCAGCAGCAGCGGGACAGGCGACTATGGCTACACCTTC	CASSSGTGDYGYTF	-	TRBJ1-2	TRBD1	TRBV5-1